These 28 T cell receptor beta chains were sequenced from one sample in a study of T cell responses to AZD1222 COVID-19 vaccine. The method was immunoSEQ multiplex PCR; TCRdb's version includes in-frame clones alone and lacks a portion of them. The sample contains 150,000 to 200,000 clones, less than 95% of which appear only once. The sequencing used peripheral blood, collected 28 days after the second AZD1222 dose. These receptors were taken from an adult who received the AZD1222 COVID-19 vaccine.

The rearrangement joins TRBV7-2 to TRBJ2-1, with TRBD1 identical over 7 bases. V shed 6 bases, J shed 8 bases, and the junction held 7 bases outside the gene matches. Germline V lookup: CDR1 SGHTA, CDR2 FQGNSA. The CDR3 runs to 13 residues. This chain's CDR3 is CASRPDRVHEQFF. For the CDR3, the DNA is TGTGCCAGCAGACCCGACAGGGTTCATGAGCAGTTCTTC.

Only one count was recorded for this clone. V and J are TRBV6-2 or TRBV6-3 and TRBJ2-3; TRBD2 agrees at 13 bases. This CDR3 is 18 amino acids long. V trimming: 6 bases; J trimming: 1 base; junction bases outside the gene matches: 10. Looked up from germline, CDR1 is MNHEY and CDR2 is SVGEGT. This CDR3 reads CASSPTSGGADGTDTQYF. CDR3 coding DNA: TGTGCCAGCAGCCCTACTAGCGGGGGGGCCGATGGCACAGATACGCAGTATTTT.

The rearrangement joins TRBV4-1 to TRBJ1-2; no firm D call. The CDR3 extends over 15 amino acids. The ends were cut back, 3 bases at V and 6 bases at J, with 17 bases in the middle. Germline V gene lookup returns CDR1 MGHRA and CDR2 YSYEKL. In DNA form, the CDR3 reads TGCGCCAGCAGCCACCCCCCCTCGGCAGCGGATGGCTACACCTTC. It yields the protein CASSHPPSAADGYTF.

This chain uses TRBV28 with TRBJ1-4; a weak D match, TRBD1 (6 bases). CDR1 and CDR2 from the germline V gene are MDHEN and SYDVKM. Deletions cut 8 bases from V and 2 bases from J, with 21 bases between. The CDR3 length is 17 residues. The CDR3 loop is CASQGKLGSSTNEKLFF. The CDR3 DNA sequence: TGTGCCAGCCAGGGGAAATTGGGCAGTTCGACTAATGAAAAACTGTTTTTT.

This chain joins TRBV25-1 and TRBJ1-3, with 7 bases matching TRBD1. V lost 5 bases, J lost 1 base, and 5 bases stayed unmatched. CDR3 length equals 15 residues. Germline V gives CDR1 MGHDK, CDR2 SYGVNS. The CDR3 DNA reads TGTGCCAGCAGTCAATCCAGGGGGTCTGGAAACACCATATATTTT. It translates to CASSQSRGSGNTIYF.

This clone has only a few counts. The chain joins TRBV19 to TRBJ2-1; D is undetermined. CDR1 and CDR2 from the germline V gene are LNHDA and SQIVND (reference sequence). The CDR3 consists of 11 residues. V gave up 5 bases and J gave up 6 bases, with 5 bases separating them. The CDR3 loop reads CASSGVNEQFF. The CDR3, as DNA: TGTGCCAGTAGTGGGGTCAATGAGCAGTTCTTC.

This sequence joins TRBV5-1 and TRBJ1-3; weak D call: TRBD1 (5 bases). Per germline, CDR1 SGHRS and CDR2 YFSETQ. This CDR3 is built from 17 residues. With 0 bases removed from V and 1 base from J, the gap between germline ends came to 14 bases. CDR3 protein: CASSLDRSTYSGNTIYF. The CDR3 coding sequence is TGCGCCAGCAGCTTGGACAGGTCGACCTATTCTGGAAACACCATATATTTT.

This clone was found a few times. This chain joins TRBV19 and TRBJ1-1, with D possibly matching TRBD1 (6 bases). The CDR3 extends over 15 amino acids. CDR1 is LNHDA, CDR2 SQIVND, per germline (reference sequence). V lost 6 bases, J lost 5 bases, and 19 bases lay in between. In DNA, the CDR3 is TGTGCCAGTAGCGCAAAAGGGGGATGGGGTACTGAAGCTTTCTTT. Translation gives CASSAKGGWGTEAFF.

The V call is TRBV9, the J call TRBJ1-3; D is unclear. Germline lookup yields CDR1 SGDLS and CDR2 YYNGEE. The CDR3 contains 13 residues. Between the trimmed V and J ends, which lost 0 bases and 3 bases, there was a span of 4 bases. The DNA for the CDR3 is TGTGCCAGCAGCGTAGAACTTGGAAACACCATATATTTT. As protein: CASSVELGNTIYF.

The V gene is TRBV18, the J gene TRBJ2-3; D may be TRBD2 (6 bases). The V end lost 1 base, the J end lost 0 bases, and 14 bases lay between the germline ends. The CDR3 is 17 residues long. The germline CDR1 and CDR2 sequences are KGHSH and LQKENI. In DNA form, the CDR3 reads TGTGCCAGCTCACCACGTATCGGCGGGACCAGCACAGATACGCAGTATTTT. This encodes CASSPRIGGTSTDTQYF.

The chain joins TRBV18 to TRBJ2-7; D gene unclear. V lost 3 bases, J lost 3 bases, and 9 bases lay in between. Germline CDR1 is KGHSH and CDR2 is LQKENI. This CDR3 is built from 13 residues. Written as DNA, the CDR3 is TGTGCCAGCTCACCTCCGACGGTCTACGAGCAGTACTTC. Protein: CASSPPTVYEQYF.

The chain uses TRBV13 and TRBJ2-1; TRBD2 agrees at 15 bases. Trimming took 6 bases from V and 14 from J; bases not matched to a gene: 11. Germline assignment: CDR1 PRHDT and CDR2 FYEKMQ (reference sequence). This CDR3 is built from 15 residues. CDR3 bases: TGTGCCAGCAGTTACACCGGGACTAGCGGGAGGACGGAGTTCTTC. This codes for CASSYTGTSGRTEFF.

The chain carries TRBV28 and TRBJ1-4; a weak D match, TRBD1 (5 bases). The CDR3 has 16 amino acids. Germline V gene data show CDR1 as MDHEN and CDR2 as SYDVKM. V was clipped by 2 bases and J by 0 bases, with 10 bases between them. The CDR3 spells CASSLQGLATNEKLFF. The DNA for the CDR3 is TGTGCCAGCAGTTTACAGGGCCTTGCAACTAATGAAAAACTGTTTTTT. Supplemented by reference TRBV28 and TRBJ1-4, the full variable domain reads DVKVTQSSRYLVKRTGEKVFLECVQDMDHENMFWYRQDPGLGLRLIYFSYDVKMKEKGDIPEGYSVSREKKERFSLILESASTNQTSMYLCASSLQGLATNEKLFFGSGTQLSVL.

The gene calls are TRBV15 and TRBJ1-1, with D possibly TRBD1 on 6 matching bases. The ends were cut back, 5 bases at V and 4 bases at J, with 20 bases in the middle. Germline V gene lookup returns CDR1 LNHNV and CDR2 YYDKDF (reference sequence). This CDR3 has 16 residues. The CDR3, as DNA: TGTGCCACCAGCTTGTCCCGGCCGGCAGGGGCCACTGAAGCTTTCTTT. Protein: CATSLSRPAGATEAFF.

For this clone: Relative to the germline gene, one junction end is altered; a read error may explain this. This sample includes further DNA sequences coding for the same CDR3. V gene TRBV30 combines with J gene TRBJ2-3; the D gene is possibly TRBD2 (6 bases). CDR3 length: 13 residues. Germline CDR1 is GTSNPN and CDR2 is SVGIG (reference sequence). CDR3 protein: CACRGTGTDTQYF. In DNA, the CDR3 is TGCGCCTGTAGAGGGACTGGCACAGATACGCAGTATTTT.

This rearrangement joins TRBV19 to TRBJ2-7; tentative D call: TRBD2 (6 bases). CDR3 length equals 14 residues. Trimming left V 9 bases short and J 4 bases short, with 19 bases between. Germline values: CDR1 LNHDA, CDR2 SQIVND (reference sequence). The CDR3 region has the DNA TGTGCCAGCAGACCCCGGGGGAAAGAGTACGAGCAGTACTTC. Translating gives CASRPRGKEYEQYF.

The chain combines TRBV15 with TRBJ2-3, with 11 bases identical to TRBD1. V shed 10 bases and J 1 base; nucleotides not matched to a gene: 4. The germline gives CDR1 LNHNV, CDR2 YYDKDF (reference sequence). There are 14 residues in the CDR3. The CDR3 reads CAIPGQGGTDTQYF. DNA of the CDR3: TGTGCCATCCCGGGACAGGGGGGCACAGATACGCAGTATTTT.

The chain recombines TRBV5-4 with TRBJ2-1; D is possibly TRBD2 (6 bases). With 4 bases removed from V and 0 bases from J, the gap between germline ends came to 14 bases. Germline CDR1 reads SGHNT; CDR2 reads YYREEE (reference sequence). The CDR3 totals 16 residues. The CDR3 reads CASSPPGESSYNEQFF. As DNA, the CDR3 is TGTGCCAGCAGCCCCCCGGGGGAAAGCTCCTACAATGAGCAGTTCTTC.

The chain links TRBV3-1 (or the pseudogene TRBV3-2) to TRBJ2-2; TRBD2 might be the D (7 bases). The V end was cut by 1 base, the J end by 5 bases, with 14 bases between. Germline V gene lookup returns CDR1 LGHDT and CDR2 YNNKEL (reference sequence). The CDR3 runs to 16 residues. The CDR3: CASSQGPGGWTGELFF. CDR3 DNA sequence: TGTGCCAGCAGCCAAGGGCCGGGGGGCTGGACCGGGGAGCTGTTTTTT.

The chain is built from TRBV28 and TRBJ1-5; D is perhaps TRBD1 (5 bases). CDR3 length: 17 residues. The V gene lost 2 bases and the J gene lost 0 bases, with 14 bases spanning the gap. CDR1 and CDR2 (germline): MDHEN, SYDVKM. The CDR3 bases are TGTGCCAGCAGTTTACAGGGAAGGGGTTATAGCAATCAGCCCCAGCATTTT. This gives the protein CASSLQGRGYSNQPQHF. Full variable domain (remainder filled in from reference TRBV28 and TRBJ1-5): DVKVTQSSRYLVKRTGEKVFLECVQDMDHENMFWYRQDPGLGLRLIYFSYDVKMKEKGDIPEGYSVSREKKERFSLILESASTNQTSMYLCASSLQGRGYSNQPQHFGDGTRLSIL.

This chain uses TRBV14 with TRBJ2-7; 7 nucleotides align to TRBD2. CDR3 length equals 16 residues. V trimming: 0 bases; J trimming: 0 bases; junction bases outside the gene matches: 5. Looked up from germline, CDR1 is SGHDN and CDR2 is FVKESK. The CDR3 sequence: CASSQDFGLVSYEQYF. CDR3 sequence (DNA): TGTGCCAGCAGCCAAGATTTTGGACTAGTCTCCTACGAGCAGTACTTC.

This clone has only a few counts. CDR3 DNA: TGTGCCAGCAGCACCGGACAGGGGGAAGGAAACACCATATATTTT. Its translation: CASSTGQGEGNTIYF. This chain uses TRBV7-9 with TRBJ1-3, with 10 positions matching TRBD1. Germline CDR1 SEHNR, CDR2 FQNEAQ (reference sequence). The CDR3 contains 15 residues. J was trimmed by 4 bases and V by 5 bases; bases with no gene match: 5.

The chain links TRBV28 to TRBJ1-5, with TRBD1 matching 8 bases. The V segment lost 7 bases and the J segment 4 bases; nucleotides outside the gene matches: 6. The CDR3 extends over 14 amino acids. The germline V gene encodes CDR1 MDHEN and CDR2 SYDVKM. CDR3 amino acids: CASIGQGGNQPQHF. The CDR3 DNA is TGTGCCAGCATTGGACAGGGTGGTAATCAGCCCCAGCATTTT.

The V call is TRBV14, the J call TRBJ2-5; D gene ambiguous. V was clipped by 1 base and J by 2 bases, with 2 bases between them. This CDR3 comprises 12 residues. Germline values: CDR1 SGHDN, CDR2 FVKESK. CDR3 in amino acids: CASSQGQETQYF. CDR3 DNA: TGTGCCAGCAGCCAAGGGCAAGAGACCCAGTACTTC.

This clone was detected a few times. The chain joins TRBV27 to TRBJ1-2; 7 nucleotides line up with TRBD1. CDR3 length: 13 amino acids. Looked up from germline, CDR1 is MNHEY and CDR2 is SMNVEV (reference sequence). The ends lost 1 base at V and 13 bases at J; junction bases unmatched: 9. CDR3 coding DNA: TGTGCCAGCAGTTTATTCCGGGACAGCGGGGCCACCTTC. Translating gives CASSLFRDSGATF.

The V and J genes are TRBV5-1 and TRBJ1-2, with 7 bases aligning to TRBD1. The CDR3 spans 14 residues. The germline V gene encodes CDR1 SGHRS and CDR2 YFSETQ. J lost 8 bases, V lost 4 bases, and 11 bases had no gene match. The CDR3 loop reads CASSPEQGLVGYTF. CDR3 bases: TGCGCCAGCAGCCCCGAACAGGGGCTTGTGGGCTACACCTTC.

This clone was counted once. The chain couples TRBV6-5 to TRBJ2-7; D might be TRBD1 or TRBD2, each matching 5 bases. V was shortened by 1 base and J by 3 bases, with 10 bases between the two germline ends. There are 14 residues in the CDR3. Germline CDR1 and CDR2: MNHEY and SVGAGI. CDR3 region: CASSYLGVGYEQYF. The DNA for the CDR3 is TGTGCCAGCAGTTACTTGGGGGTGGGCTACGAGCAGTACTTC.

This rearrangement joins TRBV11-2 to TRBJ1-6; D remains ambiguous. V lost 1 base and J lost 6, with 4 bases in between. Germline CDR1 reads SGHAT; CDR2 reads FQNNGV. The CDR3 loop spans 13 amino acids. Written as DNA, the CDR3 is TGTGCCAGCAGCTTAGTTGCTAATTCACCCCTCCACTTT. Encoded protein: CASSLVANSPLHF.